Listed below are T cell receptor beta chains from one sample, sequenced in a study of T cell responses to AZD1222 COVID-19 vaccine. Sequencing used immunoSEQ multiplex PCR; TCRdb keeps in-frame clones, though not all of them. Among fewer than 150,000 clones, under 95% were seen once, and the ten largest hold more than 4.5%. The sequencing here drew on peripheral blood, taken 28 days after the second AZD1222 dose. These receptors all stem from an adult who received the AZD1222 COVID-19 vaccine. Each CDR3 is given with its conserved first and last residue. The order of the fields is CDR3 DNA, CDR3 protein, J gene, clone size, D gene, V gene. The D gene is left open where the match is weak. Rows give clone size only sometimes, using once, few, many, or a class for an expanded clone.

TGTGCCAGCAGTTACTCGGGAGTCTATGGCTACACCTTC,CASSYSGVYGYTF,TRBJ1-2,NA,NA,TRBV6-2/TRBV6-3
TGTGCCAGCAGCCAAACAATGGGAGGCACTGAAGCTTTCTTT,CASSQTMGGTEAFF,TRBJ1-1,NA,NA,TRBV9
TGTGCCAGCAGCTGGACGGGGTACGAGCAGTACTTC,CASSWTGYEQYF,TRBJ2-7,NA,NA,TRBV11-2
TGCGCCAGCAGTGCAGGAGGTAATAGCAATCAGCCCCAGCATTTT,CASSAGGNSNQPQHF,TRBJ1-5,NA,NA,TRBV10-2
TGTGCCAGCAGCCTGGGACTTACAAACTACGAGCAGTACTTC,CASSLGLTNYEQYF,TRBJ2-7,NA,NA,TRBV13
TGTGCCAGCAGTTACTCGAGGGCGCTGAACACTGAAGCTTTCTTT,CASSYSRALNTEAFF,TRBJ1-1,once,NA,TRBV6-5
TGTGCCAGTAGTATAGGGCTAGCGGGAGAATCCTACGAGCAGTACTTC,CASSIGLAGESYEQYF,TRBJ2-7,NA,TRBD2,TRBV19
TGTGCCAGCAGCGCGGGGGGCGGGAGCACCGGGGAGCTGTTTTTT,CASSAGGGSTGELFF,TRBJ2-2,NA,NA,TRBV9
TGCGCCAGCAGCCAGGGGACAGGGGCTCCCCTTAACTATGGCTACACCTTC,CASSQGTGAPLNYGYTF,TRBJ1-2,once,TRBD1,TRBV4-1
TGTGCCAGCAGCTTAGGGGTAGTCGGTATTAGCGGGTTCTACGAGCAGTACTTC,CASSLGVVGISGFYEQYF,TRBJ2-7,NA,TRBD2,TRBV7-9
TGTGCCAGCAGTTTTTTAGAGAATTCACCCCTCCACTTT,CASSFLENSPLHF,TRBJ1-6,NA,NA,TRBV6-2/TRBV6-3
TGTGCCAGCATTCAGGTCTTTAATTCACCCCTCCACTTT,CASIQVFNSPLHF,TRBJ1-6,NA,NA,TRBV12-3/TRBV12-4
TGTGCCAGCAGCGGAGGGGCTGGAAACACCATATATTTT,CASSGGAGNTIYF,TRBJ1-3,NA,NA,TRBV9
TGTGCCAGTAGTCGGGACCCGGGAGGCAATCAGCCCCAGCATTTT,CASSRDPGGNQPQHF,TRBJ1-5,few,NA,TRBV19
TGTGCCAGCAGTTTATCAGGGACAGATACGCAGTATTTT,CASSLSGTDTQYF,TRBJ2-3,NA,NA,TRBV12-3/TRBV12-4
TGTGCCAGCAGCCCCGGGACAGGGGGGGATTATGAGCAGTTCTTC,CASSPGTGGDYEQFF,TRBJ2-1,NA,TRBD1,TRBV7-2
TGTGCCAGCAGCCTGCGGGCAGGGTACGAGCAGTACTTC,CASSLRAGYEQYF,TRBJ2-7,NA,NA,TRBV6-5
TGTGCCAGCAGTTCCACAGGGTTCACTGAAGCTTTCTTT,CASSSTGFTEAFF,TRBJ1-1,once,NA,TRBV27
TGTGCCAGCTCACCCCAAGGGGTAGAAACGAACACTGAAGCTTTCTTT,CASSPQGVETNTEAFF,TRBJ1-1,once,NA,TRBV18
TGTGCCAGCAACGTGGTCCAAGGGAACGAGCAGTACTTC,CASNVVQGNEQYF,TRBJ2-7,NA,NA,TRBV2